Following are 21 T cell receptor beta chains from one sample sequenced in a study of T cells in Graves' hyperthyroidism and ophthalmopathy. TCR beta CDR3 regions were amplified from RNA transcripts. When the TCR CDR3 underwent first-round RT-PCR, the HTBI primer set was used. Via MiXCR, TCRdb re-called the multiplex PCR reads, giving one row per CDR3 protein. The table includes over 450,000 distinct CDR3 sequences, 17% detected once. The sequencing input was blood. These receptors all stem from a young woman with Graves' ophthalmopathy.

This clonotype was seen many times. The rearrangement links TRBV7-2 to TRBJ2-1, with TRBD2 as a possible D gene (6 bases). V lost 3 bases and J 7 bases, leaving 16 bases between the germline ends. From germline, CDR1 is SGHTA and CDR2 FQGNSA. The CDR3 length is 15 residues. In nucleotides, the CDR3 is TGTGCCAGCAGCTTCCCTGCAGGAGGAGGGAATGAGCAGTTCTTC. Protein product: CASSFPAGGGNEQFF.

This clonotype was seen more than once but under ten times. This chain uses TRBV4-3 with TRBJ1-2, with D maybe TRBD1 (5 bases). Germline values: CDR1 LGHNA, CDR2 YSLEER. This CDR3 contains 15 residues. Deletions cut 0 bases from V and 1 base from J, with 9 bases between. The DNA for the CDR3 is TGCGCCAGCAGCCAAGAAAACAGGATTAACTATGGCTACACCTTC. It translates to CASSQENRINYGYTF.

This chain links TRBV6-5 with TRBJ1-2, with 7 nucleotides matching TRBD1. The germline V gene has CDR1 MNHEY and CDR2 SVGAGI. Trimming took 0 bases from V and 3 from J; bases not matched to a gene: 7. There are 16 residues in the CDR3. CDR3 sequence reads: CASSYSGGDRDYGYTF. The CDR3 DNA sequence: TGTGCCAGCAGTTACTCCGGGGGCGACAGGGACTATGGCTACACCTTC.

This clonotype has a handful of counts. The chain couples TRBV5-8 to TRBJ2-1, with 15 bases that match TRBD2. The trim removed 2 bases at V and 8 bases at J, leaving 8 bases unmatched. Germline CDR1 SGHTS, CDR2 YDEGEE. There are 17 residues in the CDR3. The CDR3 DNA reads as TGTGCCAGCAGCTTCTACAGGACTAGCGGGGGGGCCTATGAGCAGTTCTTC. Translating it yields CASSFYRTSGGAYEQFF.

This clonotype was seen at least ten times. The rearrangement uses TRBV28 and TRBJ2-1, with unresolved D. V lost 6 bases, J lost 8 bases, and 11 bases lay in between. The V gene's germline CDR1 is MDHEN and CDR2 SYDVKM. CDR3 length: 12 amino acids. CDR3 amino acids: CASSLSSYEQFF. In nucleotides, the CDR3 is TGTGCCAGCAGCTTGAGCAGCTATGAGCAGTTCTTC. The full variable domain, rest sourced from reference TRBV28 and TRBJ2-1, is DVKVTQSSRYLVKRTGEKVFLECVQDMDHENMFWYRQDPGLGLRLIYFSYDVKMKEKGDIPEGYSVSREKKERFSLILESASTNQTSMYLCASSLSSYEQFFGPGTRLTVL.

This clonotype was counted only a few times. The gene calls are TRBV30 and TRBJ2-5; TRBD1 matches 10 bases. Trimming cost V 0 bases and J 4 bases; bases outside gene matches: 5. Germline V gene data show CDR1 as GTSNPN and CDR2 as SVGIG (reference sequence). The CDR3 sequence is 15 residues long. The CDR3 bases are TGTGCCTGGAGTGTAGACAGGGGGCTAGGAGAGACCCAGTACTTC. Protein product: CAWSVDRGLGETQYF.

This clonotype was seen at least ten times. V usage is TRBV12-3 or TRBV12-4 and J usage is TRBJ1-5; TRBD1 aligns across 7 bases. The CDR3 is 14 residues long. V was clipped by 6 bases and J by 7 bases; unmatched bases: 9. CDR3 in DNA: TGTGCCAGCAGCCGACAGGGTTTTCGGCAGCCCCAGCATTTT. Translated: CASSRQGFRQPQHF.

This clonotype has a count of ten or more. This sequence joins TRBV11-2 and TRBJ1-4; 7 bases agree with TRBD1. Germline CDR1 and CDR2: SGHAT and FQNNGV. This CDR3 comprises 15 residues. V lost 5 bases to trimming and J lost 5 bases; unmatched junction nucleotides: 8. In DNA, the CDR3 is TGTGCCAGCAGCGAATTCCGGGACAGCAATGAAAAACTGTTTTTT. Its protein product is CASSEFRDSNEKLFF.

This clonotype occurred many times. The V gene is TRBV27, the J gene TRBJ1-6, with D perhaps TRBD1 (6 bases). The V and J ends lost 6 bases and 10 bases respectively, with 13 bases between them. Germline V gene lookup returns CDR1 MNHEY and CDR2 SMNVEV (reference sequence). The CDR3 has 13 residues. In nucleotides, the CDR3 is TGTGCCAGCAGGGCACAGGGTTCATCACCCCTCCACTTT. This encodes CASRAQGSSPLHF.

At least ten counts were recorded for this clonotype. The chain links TRBV4-1 to TRBJ2-7, with D perhaps TRBD2 (6 bases). Trimming removed 0 bases at V and 0 bases at J, with 12 bases between. Germline V CDR1 and CDR2: MGHRA, YSYEKL. The CDR3 runs 16 residues. CDR3 sequence: CASSQDWDGSSYEQYF. The CDR3 nucleotides read TGCGCCAGCAGCCAAGATTGGGACGGGAGCTCCTACGAGCAGTACTTC.

This sequence joins TRBV3-1 and TRBJ1-2; no reliable D call. Germline V gene lookup returns CDR1 LGHDT and CDR2 YNNKEL (reference sequence). V lost 0 bases and J 4 bases, leaving 6 bases between the germline ends. The CDR3 consists of 13 residues. The CDR3 sequence: CASSQDYGYGYTF. The CDR3 DNA is TGTGCCAGCAGCCAAGACTATGGCTATGGCTACACCTTC.

This clonotype was observed at least ten times. CDR3 sequence: CASRRDRFNGYTF. The CDR3 region has the DNA TGTGCCAGCAGACGGGACAGGTTTAATGGCTACACCTTC. The chain uses TRBV28 and TRBJ1-2; TRBD1 aligns across 8 bases. Per germline, CDR1 MDHEN and CDR2 SYDVKM. Trimming took 6 bases from V and 6 from J; bases not matched to a gene: 6. This CDR3 has 13 amino acids.

The rearrangement links TRBV9 to TRBJ1-3, with D possibly TRBD1 on 6 matching bases. This CDR3 spans 15 amino acids. Per germline, CDR1 SGDLS and CDR2 YYNGEE. V was trimmed by 1 base and J by 4 bases, leaving 12 bases between them. The CDR3 loop reads CASSVYPGAGNTIYF. CDR3 bases: TGTGCCAGCAGCGTATATCCAGGGGCCGGAAACACCATATATTTT.

The chain combines TRBV27 with TRBJ2-3; D ambiguous. Germline CDR1 and CDR2: MNHEY and SMNVEV (reference sequence). There are 15 residues in the CDR3. Trimming left V 5 bases short and J 2 bases short, with 14 bases between. The CDR3 here is CASSRGVGNTDTQYF. As DNA, the CDR3 is TGTGCCAGCAGTCGAGGAGTGGGAAACACAGATACGCAGTATTTT.

This clonotype was seen only once. The chain uses TRBV7-2 and TRBJ1-2; 8 bases fit TRBD1. The V gene end was trimmed by 5 bases and the J gene end by 2 bases; junction bases not matched to a gene: 7. CDR3 size: 15 residues. Per germline, CDR1 SGHTA and CDR2 FQGNSA. The CDR3 DNA is TGTGCCAGCAGCGTCCGACAGGGGATCAACTATGGCTACACCTTC. This translates into CASSVRQGINYGYTF.

This clonotype was picked up many times. V and J are TRBV2 and TRBJ2-1; perhaps TRBD2 as D (5 bases). CDR3 length: 14 residues. Looked up from germline, CDR1 is SNHLY and CDR2 is FYNNEI. Trimming shortened V by 6 bases and J by 10 bases, and 19 bases separated the two germline ends. CDR3 sequence: CASSQIKGSREQFF. In DNA, the CDR3 is TGTGCCAGCAGCCAGATAAAAGGGAGTAGGGAGCAGTTCTTC.

The sample holds many counts of this clonotype. J is TRBJ1-6 and V is TRBV20-1; D ambiguous. Trimming stripped 8 bases from V and 10 bases from J, with 3 bases between. Looked up from germline, CDR1 is DFQATT and CDR2 is SNEGSKA (reference sequence). The CDR3 has 8 amino acids. CDR3 nucleotide sequence: TGCAGTCCATCACCCCTCCACTTT. It translates to CSPSPLHF.

The table lists this clonotype with many counts. The V and J genes are TRBV28 and TRBJ2-7; D not certain. There are 12 residues in the CDR3. The germline V gene has CDR1 MDHEN and CDR2 SYDVKM. V lost 6 bases and J 0 bases, leaving 6 bases between the germline ends. CDR3 sequence reads: CASSSISYEQYF. The CDR3 region has the DNA TGTGCCAGCAGCTCCATCTCCTACGAGCAGTACTTC.

CDR3 nucleotides: TGTGCCAGTAGTAAAGGGACCCTCGTCAACTATGGCTACACCTTC. Amino acid sequence: CASSKGTLVNYGYTF. The chain is built from TRBV7-2 and TRBJ1-2; tentative D call: TRBD1 (5 bases). V gave up 9 bases and J gave up 2 bases, with 19 bases separating them. Germline V gene lookup returns CDR1 SGHTA and CDR2 FQGNSA. CDR3 size: 15 residues.

The sample holds many counts of this clonotype. This chain joins TRBV11-2 and TRBJ2-1, with 8 bases aligning to TRBD2. Germline V gene lookup returns CDR1 SGHAT and CDR2 FQNNGV. This CDR3 comprises 16 residues. Trimming removed 4 bases from V and 3 bases from J; junction bases left unmatched: 8. For the CDR3, the DNA is TGTGCCAGCAGCTCCCTGATTAGCGGGATCTACAATGAGCAGTTCTTC. Protein product: CASSSLISGIYNEQFF.

Many counts were recorded for this clonotype. The gene calls are TRBV19 and TRBJ1-4, with D maybe TRBD1 (5 bases). Germline CDR1 LNHDA, CDR2 SQIVND (reference sequence). The CDR3 spans 16 residues. The V end was cut by 6 bases, the J end by 6 bases, with 20 bases between. CDR3 protein: CASSRLPGDGDEKLFF. CDR3 sequence (DNA): TGTGCCAGTAGCCGACTACCGGGGGACGGGGATGAAAAACTGTTTTTT.